The 9 T cell receptor beta chains below were found in one sample sequenced in a study of regulatory dendritic cells for organ transplantation. Sorted T cells were CFSE-labeled and cultured 4 to 5 days with allogeneic regulatory or mature dendritic cells at 1:10. Antigens for these TCRs are unknown. Profiled with immunoSEQ multiplex PCR; TCRdb holds only in-frame clones, not every one. Seen here are approximately 12,000 clones, about four fifths observed once, and the top ten hold 1% to 1.4%. The specimen was naive CD8+ T cells from blood cultured with regulatory dendritic cells. Subset given: CD45RA+ naive T cells. These receptors all stem from a human donor in good health.

The rearrangement uses TRBV9 and TRBJ1-2; 12 bases map to TRBD1. Trimming cost V 3 bases and J 3 bases; bases outside gene matches: 12. The CDR3 loop spans 18 amino acids. Germline loops: CDR1 SGDLS, CDR2 YYNGEE. CDR3 nucleotide sequence: TGTGCCAGCAGCGGCCGGGACAGGGGGCGCATCCCGGACTATGGCTACACCTTC. Amino acids: CASSGRDRGRIPDYGYTF.

The chain links TRBV15 to TRBJ2-1; TRBD2 matches 12 bases. The CDR3 sequence is 18 residues long. Germline loops: CDR1 LNHNV, CDR2 YYDKDF (reference sequence). The trim removed 0 bases at V and 3 bases at J, leaving 6 bases unmatched. The CDR3 spells CATSRDLTSGGYYNEQFF. The CDR3 DNA reads as TGTGCCACCAGCAGAGATCTAACTAGCGGGGGGTACTACAATGAGCAGTTCTTC.

The chain uses TRBV7-9 and TRBJ2-2, with 11 positions matching TRBD2. V was clipped by 4 bases and J by 0 bases; unmatched bases: 1. The CDR3 is 16 residues long. Germline loops: CDR1 SEHNR, CDR2 FQNEAQ (reference sequence). CDR3 amino acids: CASSSLAGANTGELFF. CDR3 nucleotide sequence: TGTGCCAGCAGCTCACTAGCGGGGGCGAACACCGGGGAGCTGTTTTTT.

This chain links TRBV4-1 with TRBJ2-7; tentatively, D is TRBD2 (6 bases). Germline assignment: CDR1 MGHRA and CDR2 YSYEKL. This CDR3 comprises 14 residues. Trimming removed 0 bases at V and 4 bases at J, with 10 bases between. CDR3 residues: CASSQDIRGYEQYF. DNA of the CDR3: TGCGCCAGCAGCCAAGATATACGGGGGTACGAGCAGTACTTC.

This clone was seen just once. The V and J genes are TRBV4-2 and TRBJ1-1, with a possible D match to TRBD1 (6 bases). V was clipped by 3 bases and J by 2 bases, with 13 bases between them. The CDR3 has 15 residues. Germline lookup yields CDR1 LGHNA and CDR2 YNFKEQ. CDR3 bases: TGTGCCAGCAGCCACCAACAGGGTACAAACACTGAAGCTTTCTTT. It yields the protein CASSHQQGTNTEAFF.

This chain uses TRBV7-8 with TRBJ2-4; TRBD1 matches 11 bases. Germline CDR1 is SGHVS and CDR2 is FQNEAQ. This CDR3 comprises 15 residues. V gave up 3 bases and J gave up 7 bases; unmatched junction bases: 5. The CDR3 coding sequence is TGTGCCAGCAGCTTCCGGGGACAGGGGGTCAACATTCAGTACTTC. This sequence encodes CASSFRGQGVNIQYF.

The chain joins TRBV29-1 to TRBJ2-3, with 8 positions matching TRBD2. J lost 1 base, V lost 7 bases, and 7 bases had no gene match. Germline V lookup: CDR1 SQVTM, CDR2 ANQGSEA. This CDR3 is built from 14 residues. CDR3 sequence reads: CSARGGLGTDTQYF. CDR3 in DNA: TGCAGCGCTCGGGGGGGGCTAGGCACAGATACGCAGTATTTT.

DNA for the CDR3: TGTGCCAGCAGCGTAGGCGGACAGGGGGCCCATGAGCAGTTCTTC. As protein: CASSVGGQGAHEQFF. The rearrangement links TRBV9 to TRBJ2-1, with TRBD1 matching 11 bases. CDR1 and CDR2 (germline): SGDLS, YYNGEE. The CDR3 spans 15 residues. V lost 0 bases and J lost 8; bases outside the gene matches: 4.

The V gene is TRBV15, the J gene TRBJ2-2; possible D gene TRBD2, 7 bases. The V end lost 8 bases, the J end lost 2 bases, and 9 bases lay between the germline ends. The CDR3 is made up of 13 amino acids. Germline V gene sequence: CDR1 LNHNV, CDR2 YYDKDF (reference sequence). CDR3 coding DNA: TGTGCCACCGGCGGGGGCAACACCGGGGAGCTGTTTTTT. The encoded protein is CATGGGNTGELFF.